The 25 T cell receptor beta chains in this list originate from one sample, sequenced in a study of cytomegalovirus exposure and HLA in healthy donors. The repertoire was sequenced with immunoSEQ multiplex PCR; TCRdb's copy has only in-frame clones and lacks some. The sample includes roughly 180,000 clones, approximately 86% of them seen just once. The sample taken for sequencing was PBMCs. These receptors all stem from a man aged 25 to 40 in good health and CMV-seropositive.

As for this clone: The sample carries other DNA sequences with the same CDR3. The CDR3 DNA reads TGTGCCAGCAGCGTCGGGGGGGATGAGCAGTTCTTC. Its protein product is CASSVGGDEQFF. This chain joins TRBV9 and TRBJ2-1; 8 bases align to TRBD2. V gave up 2 bases and J gave up 8 bases; unmatched junction bases: 0. CDR1 and CDR2 from the germline V gene are SGDLS and YYNGEE. The CDR3 sequence is 12 residues long.

The genes are TRBV30 and TRBJ1-5, with 9 positions matching TRBD1. The junction had 14 bases not matched to a gene; V was cut back by 0 bases and J by 2 bases. This CDR3 region has 19 residues. Germline V gene data show CDR1 as GTSNPN and CDR2 as SVGIG (reference sequence). The CDR3 DNA is TGTGCCTGGAGTGTAAGCGGGACAGGGCTAGAGAGGGGCAATCAGCCCCAGCATTTT. This gives the protein CAWSVSGTGLERGNQPQHF.

This clone was observed once. The rearrangement links TRBV2 to TRBJ2-2; 7 bases match TRBD2. The germline gives CDR1 SNHLY, CDR2 FYNNEI. Trimming at V came to 7 bases and at J to 2 bases, leaving 10 bases not matched to a gene. The CDR3 is 16 residues long. CDR3 in amino acids: CASKASASGNTGELFF. The DNA of the CDR3 is TGTGCCAGCAAAGCATCGGCTAGCGGTAACACCGGGGAGCTGTTTTTT.

The chain is built from TRBV5-1 and TRBJ2-5; D remains ambiguous. From germline, CDR1 is SGHRS and CDR2 YFSETQ. There are 16 residues in the CDR3. Trimming took off 0 bases at V and 5 bases at J, with 17 bases between the two ends. This CDR3 reads CASSLEAPGSRETQYF. The CDR3 DNA follows: TGCGCCAGCAGCTTGGAGGCCCCGGGTTCTAGGGAGACCCAGTACTTC.

The DNA for the CDR3 is TGTGCCAGCAGCTTGACAGGAGATAGCAATCAGCCCCAGCATTTT. As protein: CASSLTGDSNQPQHF. This chain links TRBV5-4 with TRBJ1-5, with D perhaps TRBD1 (5 bases). Germline assignment: CDR1 SGHNT and CDR2 YYREEE (reference sequence). The CDR3 is 15 residues long. V was cut by 1 base and J by 0 bases, with 8 bases left in between.

This sequence joins TRBV5-1 and TRBJ2-3; unclear D gene. CDR1 and CDR2 (germline): SGHRS, YFSETQ. The CDR3 loop spans 14 amino acids. Deletions cut 4 bases from V and 6 bases from J, with 15 bases between. This CDR3 reads CASSTIDRIDTQYF. The CDR3 nucleotides are TGCGCCAGCAGCACGATCGACCGTATCGATACGCAGTATTTT.

The chain couples TRBV5-6 to TRBJ2-3; D not resolved. The CDR3 totals 14 residues. Germline CDR1 SGHDT, CDR2 YYEEEE. Trimming shortened V by 0 bases and J by 4 bases, and 9 bases separated the two germline ends. This chain's CDR3 is CASSLGRLADTQYF. Here the CDR3 DNA reads TGTGCCAGCAGCTTGGGGCGTTTGGCAGATACGCAGTATTTT.

This chain links TRBV27 with TRBJ2-1; D is possibly TRBD1 (6 bases). Per the germline V gene, CDR1 is MNHEY and CDR2 is SMNVEV (reference sequence). Deletions cut 6 bases from V and 6 bases from J, with 15 bases between. This CDR3 contains 14 residues. Here the CDR3 reads CASRGNRVANEQFF. CDR3 sequence (DNA): TGTGCCAGCAGGGGTAACAGGGTAGCCAATGAGCAGTTCTTC.

V usage is TRBV27 and J usage is TRBJ1-2; weak D call: TRBD1 (6 bases). The V end was cut by 0 bases, the J end by 5 bases, with 16 bases between. CDR3 size: 16 residues. From germline, CDR1 is MNHEY and CDR2 SMNVEV (reference sequence). This CDR3 is CASSLSARGGLYGYTF. CDR3 bases: TGTGCCAGCAGTTTATCGGCCAGGGGTGGGCTATATGGCTACACCTTC.

With respect to this clone: Other DNA variants within this sample encode the same CDR3. This rearrangement joins TRBV2 to TRBJ2-7; 11 positions match TRBD1. The CDR3 covers 13 residues. CDR1 and CDR2 from the germline V gene are SNHLY and FYNNEI. Trimming took 6 bases from V and 3 from J; bases not matched to a gene: 1. CDR3 sequence (DNA): TGTGCCAGCAGGGGGACAGGGGGCTACGAGCAGTACTTC. Residues: CASRGTGGYEQYF.

The rearrangement joins TRBV11-3 to TRBJ2-5; possibly TRBD1 or TRBD2 for D (5 bases each). The CDR3 covers 14 residues. CDR1 is SGHNT, CDR2 YENEEA, per germline. V was clipped by 4 bases and J by 2 bases, with 11 bases between them. The CDR3 protein is CASSWRGEQETQYF. CDR3 sequence (DNA): TGTGCCAGCAGCTGGAGAGGGGAGCAAGAGACCCAGTACTTC.

The V gene is TRBV7-6, the J gene TRBJ1-1; 11 bases are a match to TRBD1. Germline trimming cut 9 bases from V and 5 bases from J; bases unmatched to any gene: 8. CDR1 SGHVS and CDR2 FNYEAQ come from the germline V gene. The CDR3 extends over 14 amino acids. The CDR3 coding sequence is TGTGCCAGTGCCCTGGACAGGGGGCGGACTGAAGCTTTCTTT. Translating it yields CASALDRGRTEAFF.

V usage is TRBV21-1 and J usage is TRBJ2-7; the D call of TRBD2 is as the table states it, not checked on the DNA. TRBV21-1 is deemed a pseudogene. The CDR3 loop spans 18 amino acids. The CDR3 sequence: CASTEGVAGAISLYEQYF. CDR3 nucleotides: TGTGCCAGCACAGAGGGGGTAGCGGGAGCTATTTCCCTCTACGAGCAGTACTTC.

The chain carries TRBV10-3 and TRBJ1-3; D call uncertain. From germline, CDR1 is ENHRY and CDR2 SYGVKD. This CDR3 region has 13 residues. The germline V and J ends were trimmed by 4 bases and 2 bases, with 6 bases remaining between them. Here the CDR3 DNA reads TGTGCCATCAGTGCTACTACTGGAAACACCATATATTTT. This codes for CAISATTGNTIYF.

The chain has TRBV10-3 and TRBJ1-5; D unresolved. Germline loops: CDR1 ENHRY, CDR2 SYGVKD. Trimming pared 11 bases from V and 2 bases from J, leaving 13 bases between. The CDR3 contains 13 residues. The CDR3 is CAVGTAGNQPQHF. The CDR3 nucleotides are TGTGCCGTCGGAACGGCCGGCAATCAGCCCCAGCATTTT.

J is TRBJ1-2 and V is TRBV6-5, with a possible D match to TRBD1 (5 bases). V lost 6 bases and J lost 4, with 21 bases in between. This CDR3 region has 16 residues. CDR1 is MNHEY, CDR2 SVGAGI, per germline. CDR3 DNA: TGTGCCAGCAGCTACGGGGACGCGGCGGTTGGCTATGGCTACACCTTC. This encodes CASSYGDAAVGYGYTF.

The V call is TRBV9, the J call TRBJ1-1; D might be TRBD1 (5 bases). This CDR3 has 14 amino acids. Per the germline V gene, CDR1 is SGDLS and CDR2 is YYNGEE. The V end lost 0 bases, the J end lost 3 bases, and 9 bases lay between the germline ends. The CDR3 nucleotides are TGTGCCAGCAGCGTAGCCGGGGGGGACACTGAAGCTTTCTTT. Amino acid sequence: CASSVAGGDTEAFF.

This clone was detected a few times. The V and J genes are TRBV7-9 and TRBJ2-1, with 13 bases matching TRBD2. Germline loops: CDR1 SEHNR, CDR2 FQNEAQ (reference sequence). CDR3 length equals 14 residues. Unmatched junction bases numbered 7, after V lost 5 bases and J lost 12 bases. The CDR3 region has the DNA TGTGCCAGCAGCCCGGGGACTAGCGGGGTGGGGCAGTTCTTC. Translating gives CASSPGTSGVGQFF.

The gene calls are TRBV7-9 and TRBJ1-5; D gene uncertain. The germline V gene has CDR1 SEHNR and CDR2 FQNEAQ (reference sequence). The CDR3 is 12 residues long. Trimming took 3 bases from V and 4 from J, leaving 4 bases between them. Here the CDR3 DNA reads TGTGCCAGCAGCTTCGGGAATCAGCCCCAGCATTTT. Encoded protein: CASSFGNQPQHF.

This rearrangement joins TRBV6-6 to TRBJ1-1; D perhaps matches TRBD1 (5 bases). The CDR3 covers 14 residues. Germline lookup yields CDR1 MNHNY and CDR2 SVGAGI (reference sequence). Trimming left V 2 bases short and J 4 bases short, with 11 bases between. The CDR3: CASSYGGRGTEAFF. As DNA, the CDR3 is TGTGCCAGCAGTTACGGGGGAAGAGGCACTGAAGCTTTCTTT.

The chain couples TRBV5-6 to TRBJ2-5, with a weak D call TRBD1 (6 bases). V dropped 4 bases and J dropped 5 bases, with 15 bases sitting between them. Per germline, CDR1 SGHDT and CDR2 YYEEEE. The CDR3 runs 14 residues. The CDR3 is CASSGNRDEETQYF. In DNA, the CDR3 is TGTGCCAGCAGCGGAAACAGGGACGAGGAGACCCAGTACTTC. Combining the CDR3 with reference TRBV5-6 and TRBJ2-5 gives the whole variable domain DAGVTQSPTHLIKTRGQQVTLRCSPKSGHDTVSWYQQALGQGPQFIFQYYEEEERQRGNFPDRFSGHQFPNYSSELNVNALLLGDSALYLCASSGNRDEETQYFGPGTRLLVL.

The V call is TRBV7-2, the J call TRBJ1-2; D remains unclear. Germline CDR1 and CDR2: SGHTA and FQGNSA. This CDR3 is built from 16 residues. Trimming removed 5 bases at V and 3 bases at J, with 19 bases between. This CDR3 reads CASSHVPEGSHYGYTF. The CDR3 DNA reads as TGTGCCAGCAGCCACGTCCCTGAGGGCAGTCACTATGGCTACACCTTC.

V usage is TRBV7-2 and J usage is TRBJ2-3, with 11 positions matching TRBD1. Germline-derived CDR1 and CDR2 are SGHTA and FQGNSA. V trimming: 4 bases; J trimming: 6 bases; junction bases outside the gene matches: 6. This CDR3 has 15 amino acids. The CDR3, as DNA: TGTGCCAGCAGCTCCGGACAGGGGGCGGGGGATACGCAGTATTTT. Translating it yields CASSSGQGAGDTQYF.

The chain uses TRBV11-2 and TRBJ1-4; TRBD1 matches 9 bases. V was pared by 2 bases and J by 8 bases, with 6 bases of the junction left unmatched. CDR1 and CDR2 (germline): SGHAT, FQNNGV. The CDR3 runs to 15 residues. The CDR3 is CASSLFGTGNEKLFF. In nucleotides, the CDR3 is TGTGCCAGCAGCTTATTTGGGACAGGGAACGAAAAACTGTTTTTT.

This chain links TRBV5-1 with TRBJ2-1, with D perhaps TRBD1 (5 bases). V lost 0 bases and J lost 5, with 12 bases in between. The CDR3 runs 15 residues. From germline, CDR1 is SGHRS and CDR2 YFSETQ. The CDR3 DNA reads as TGCGCCAGCAGCTTGGGGCAGGGAAATAACAATGAGCAGTTCTTC. The encoded protein is CASSLGQGNNNEQFF.